This TCR beta chain was captured by sequencing in a study of T-cell memory formation after mild COVID-19. TCRdb redid the calling of the 5' RACE reads with MiXCR, one entry per CDR3 protein. The sample records some 40,000 distinct CDR3 sequences, around 6.1% being singletons. From germline, CDR1 is MNHEY and CDR2 SVGEGT. The CDR3 is 14 amino acids. V lost 10 bases to trimming and J lost 0 bases, with 13 bases between them. The specimen was PBMCs or a T cell subset sorted from them (not recorded which). The chain employs TRBV6-2 or TRBV6-3 and TRBJ1-5; weak D call: TRBD1 (6 bases). The TCR sequence derives from an adult who had mild COVID-19 (a few samples of this study predate the infection). Cell type and time point are not known. CDR3 DNA sequence: TGTGCCACCTCGGACAGTAATAGCAATCAGCCCCAGCATTTT. Protein product: CATSDSNSNQPQHF.